This TCR beta chain was captured by sequencing in a study of blood T cell repertoires in COVID-19. Overall study: The samples span acute and convalescent COVID-19 from the United States, Italy and Spain.

How the authors handled the data: Counts of nucleated cells, estimated from reference gene primer amplification, were obtained. Only in-frame clones appear in the TCRdb table, and some are missing; sequencing was by immunoSEQ multiplex PCR. That table furnishes V, J and clone size, whereas the DNA furnished D and trimming. The table includes approximately 250,000 clones, roughly 91% detected once. The CDR3 runs 12 residues. Germline V CDR1 and CDR2: SGHAT, FQDESV (reference sequence). Trimming took 2 bases from V and 9 from J; bases not matched to a gene: 1. The chain joins TRBV11-1 to TRBJ2-1; 7 positions match TRBD1. The sequencing sample was made of peripheral blood. The receptor's source is a man aged 25 to 45 with COVID-19, enrolled during active disease. The CDR3 nucleotides read TGTGCCAGCAGCTTATCAGGGGGTGAGCAGTTCTTC. This codes for CASSLSGGEQFF. The full variable domain, rest sourced from reference TRBV11-1 and TRBJ2-1, is EAEVAQSPRYKITEKSQAVAFWCDPISGHATLYWYRQILGQGPELLVQFQDESVVDDSQLPKDRFSAERLKGVDSTLKIQPAELGDSAMYLCASSLSGGEQFFGPGTRLTVL.